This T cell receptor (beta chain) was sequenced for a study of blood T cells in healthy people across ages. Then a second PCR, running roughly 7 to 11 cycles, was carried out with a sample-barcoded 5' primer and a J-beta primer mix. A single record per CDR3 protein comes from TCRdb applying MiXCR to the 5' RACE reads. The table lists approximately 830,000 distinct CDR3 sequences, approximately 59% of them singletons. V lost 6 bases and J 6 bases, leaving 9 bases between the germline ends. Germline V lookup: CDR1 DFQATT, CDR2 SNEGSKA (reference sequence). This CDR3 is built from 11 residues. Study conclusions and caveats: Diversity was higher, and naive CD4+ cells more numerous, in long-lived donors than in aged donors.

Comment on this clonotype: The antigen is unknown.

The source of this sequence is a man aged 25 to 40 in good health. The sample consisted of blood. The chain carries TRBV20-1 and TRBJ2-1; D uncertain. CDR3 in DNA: TGCAGTGCCCCCCAGTCCAATGAGCAGTTCTTC. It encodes CSAPQSNEQFF.